The clone carrying this T cell receptor (beta chain) has a handful of counts. Its antigen is still unknown. The sample originates from a study of T cell responses to AZD1222 COVID-19 vaccine. The study, taken as a whole, reports: Only 5 to 7 AZD1222 recipients tested seropositive at baseline. Within unmutated variant regions lay the reported targets of nearly half of spike-specific TCRs. Possibly, clonal diversity was underestimated; donors were largely white British and included more females.

The CDR3 is 15 residues long. CDR1 is SNHLY and CDR2 is FYNNEI in the germline V gene. The J segment lost 0 bases and the V segment lost 10 bases, leaving 8 bases of the junction unmatched. The method was immunoSEQ multiplex PCR; TCRdb's version includes in-frame clones alone and lacks a portion of them. The sample includes 120,000 or so clones, less than 90% of them seen just once. The chain employs TRBV2 and TRBJ2-7; 11 bases are a match to TRBD1. This receptor was obtained from an adult in good health. The sequencing here drew on peripheral blood, taken on day 0 of AZD1222 vaccination. This CDR3 reads CAIITGTGGSYEQYF. CDR3 nucleotide sequence: TGTGCCATAATTACCGGGACAGGGGGCTCCTACGAGCAGTACTTC.